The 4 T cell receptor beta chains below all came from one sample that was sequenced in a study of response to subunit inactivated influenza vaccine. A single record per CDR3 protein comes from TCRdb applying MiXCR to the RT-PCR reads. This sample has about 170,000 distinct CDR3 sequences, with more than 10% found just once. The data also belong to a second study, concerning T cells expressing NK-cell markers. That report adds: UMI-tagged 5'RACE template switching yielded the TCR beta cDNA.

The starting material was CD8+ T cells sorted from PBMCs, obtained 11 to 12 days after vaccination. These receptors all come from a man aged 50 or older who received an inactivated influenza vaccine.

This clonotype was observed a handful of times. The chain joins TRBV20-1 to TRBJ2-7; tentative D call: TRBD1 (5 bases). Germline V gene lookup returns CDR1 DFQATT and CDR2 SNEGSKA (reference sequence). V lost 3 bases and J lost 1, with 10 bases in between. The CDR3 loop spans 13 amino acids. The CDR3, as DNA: TGCAGTGCTAGGTTGTCAGGGTCCTACGAGCAGTACTTC. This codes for CSARLSGSYEQYF.

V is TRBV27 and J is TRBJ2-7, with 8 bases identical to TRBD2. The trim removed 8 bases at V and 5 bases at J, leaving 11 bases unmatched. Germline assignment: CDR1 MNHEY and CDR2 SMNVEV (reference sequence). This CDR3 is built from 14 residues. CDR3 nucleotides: TGTGCCAGCCGAACCTGGACTAGCTTCCACGAGCAGTACTTC. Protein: CASRTWTSFHEQYF.

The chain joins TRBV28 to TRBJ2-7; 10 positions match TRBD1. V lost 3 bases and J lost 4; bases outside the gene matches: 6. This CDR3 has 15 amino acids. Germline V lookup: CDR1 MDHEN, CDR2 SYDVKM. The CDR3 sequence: CASSFGTGVGYEQYF. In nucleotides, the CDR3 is TGTGCCAGCAGTTTCGGGACAGGGGTAGGGTACGAGCAGTACTTC.

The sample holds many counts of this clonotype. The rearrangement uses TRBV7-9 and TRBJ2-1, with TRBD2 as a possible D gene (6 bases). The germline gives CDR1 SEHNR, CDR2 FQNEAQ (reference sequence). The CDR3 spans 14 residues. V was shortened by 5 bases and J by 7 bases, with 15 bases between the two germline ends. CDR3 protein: CASSIDGGWNEQFF. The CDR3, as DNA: TGTGCCAGCAGCATTGATGGAGGGTGGAATGAGCAGTTCTTC.